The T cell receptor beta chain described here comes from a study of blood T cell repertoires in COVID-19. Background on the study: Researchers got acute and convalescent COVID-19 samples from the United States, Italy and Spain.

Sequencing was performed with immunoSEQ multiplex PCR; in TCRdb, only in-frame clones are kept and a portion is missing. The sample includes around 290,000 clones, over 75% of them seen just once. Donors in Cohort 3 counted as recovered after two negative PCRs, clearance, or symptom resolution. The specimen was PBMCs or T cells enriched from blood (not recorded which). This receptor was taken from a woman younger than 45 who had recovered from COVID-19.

CDR3 DNA sequence: TGTGCCACCAGTGATACCCCGGGACTAGCGGGAGGGGCGGGTGAGCAGTTCTTC. It encodes CATSDTPGLAGGAGEQFF. The V call is TRBV24-1, the J call TRBJ2-1, with 16 nucleotides matching TRBD2. With 3 bases clipped from V and 9 bases from J, the junction kept 10 bases outside the gene matches. CDR1 is KGHDR, CDR2 SFDVKD, per germline. The CDR3 is 18 amino acids.